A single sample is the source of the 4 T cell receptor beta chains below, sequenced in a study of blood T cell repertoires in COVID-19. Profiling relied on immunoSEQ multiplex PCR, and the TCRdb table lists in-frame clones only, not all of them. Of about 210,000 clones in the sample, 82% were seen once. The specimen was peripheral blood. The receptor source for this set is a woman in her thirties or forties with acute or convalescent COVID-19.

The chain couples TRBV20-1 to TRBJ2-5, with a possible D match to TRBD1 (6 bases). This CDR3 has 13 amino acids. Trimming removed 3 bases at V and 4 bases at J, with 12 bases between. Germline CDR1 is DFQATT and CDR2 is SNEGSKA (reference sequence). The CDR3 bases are TGCAGTGCTAGTTCTGTCAGGGGAGAGACCCAGTACTTC. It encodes CSASSVRGETQYF.

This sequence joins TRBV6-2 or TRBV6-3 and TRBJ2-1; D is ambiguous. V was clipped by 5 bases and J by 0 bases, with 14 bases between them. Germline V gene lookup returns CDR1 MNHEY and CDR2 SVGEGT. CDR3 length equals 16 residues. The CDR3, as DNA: TGTGCCAGCAGTAGCGTACTACTGGGCTCCTACAATGAGCAGTTCTTC. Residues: CASSSVLLGSYNEQFF.

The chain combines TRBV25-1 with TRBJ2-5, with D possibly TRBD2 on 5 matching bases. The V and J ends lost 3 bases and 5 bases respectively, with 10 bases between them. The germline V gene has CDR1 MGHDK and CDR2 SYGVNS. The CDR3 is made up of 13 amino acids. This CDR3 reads CASSEYGMETQYF. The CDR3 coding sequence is TGTGCCAGCAGTGAGTACGGGATGGAGACCCAGTACTTC.

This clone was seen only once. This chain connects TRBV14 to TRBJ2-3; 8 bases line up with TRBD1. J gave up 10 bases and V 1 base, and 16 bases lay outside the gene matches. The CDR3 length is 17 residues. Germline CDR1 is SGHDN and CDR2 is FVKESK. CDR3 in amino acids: CASSQAGTGRLSAAQYF. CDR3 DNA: TGTGCCAGCAGCCAAGCCGGGACAGGTAGACTTTCGGCGGCGCAGTATTTT.